Given below is one T cell receptor (beta chain) in context. Its antigen is still unknown. The PCR was carried out with 60 Vbeta primers and 13 Jbeta primers. The repertoire was sequenced with immunoSEQ multiplex PCR; TCRdb's copy has only in-frame clones and lacks some. The sample has some 120,000 clones, 75% to 85% seen once. This record comes from a study of cytomegalovirus exposure and HLA in healthy donors. The study's findings and limits: Earlier analysis looked at TCR beta V segments, and most were productive about 87% or about 30% of the time.

The CDR3 is 16 residues long. Germline CDR1 SGHNT, CDR2 YYREEE (reference sequence). The J segment lost 5 bases and the V segment lost 0 bases, leaving 6 bases of the junction unmatched. Unrecorded immune exposures were likely, despite nominal health at sampling. The source material was PBMCs. This sequence was found in a woman aged 18-29 years in good health and CMV-seropositive. This chain uses TRBV5-4 with TRBJ2-1; TRBD2 matches at 9 bases. The CDR3 bases are TGTGCCAGCAGCTTGGCTAACAGCGGGGGGAACAATGAGCAGTTCTTC. Its translation: CASSLANSGGNNEQFF. The complete variable domain, with remaining parts taken from reference TRBV5-4 and TRBJ2-1, reads ETGVTQSPTHLIKTRGQQVTLRCSSQSGHNTVSWYQQALGQGPQFIFQYYREEENGRGNFPPRFSGLQFPNYSSELNVNALELDDSALYLCASSLANSGGNNEQFFGPGTRLTVL.